These 25 T cell receptor beta chains were sequenced from one sample in a study of regulatory T cells in long-lasting Graves disease (dated by TCRdb to the early 2020s). Library preparation was by multiplex PCR. Data came from an Illumina HiSeq 4000. TCR beta libraries were built with iRepertoire HTBI primers and Arm-PCR amplification of CDR3 regions. TCRdb trimmed the raw reads at Q25, called clones with MiXCR and kept productive beta chains. Identical CDR3 protein sequences are pooled into one entry, listed with their most common genes and DNA. This sample holds hundreds of thousands of distinct CDR3 sequences; about 12% were observed only once. Around 10% of the sample belongs to the ten largest clones. The time point label on this specimen signifies: newly diagnosed GD, antithyroid drugs for less than 3 months. For both TCR sequencing and RNA sequencing, RNA was extracted from PBMCs in TRIzol. The same specimen was also included in a second study, on T cells in Graves' hyperthyroidism and ophthalmopathy.

The sample consisted of peripheral blood mononuclear cells (PBMCs), taken at new diagnosis, from a patient treated with antithyroid drugs. These receptor sequences come from a woman aged 30 to 39 with Graves disease. Donor details come from another sample of the same person, matched by shared clones.

This clonotype was observed many times. The chain has TRBV11-2 and TRBJ2-1; D is perhaps TRBD1 or TRBD2 (5 bases each). The CDR3 has 15 amino acids. Germline CDR1 and CDR2: SGHAT and FQNNGV. V dropped 3 bases and J dropped 8 bases, with 17 bases sitting between them. For the CDR3, the DNA is TGTGCCAGCAGCTTTGGGACCCACGGAGGCGATGAGCAGTTCTTC. This gives the protein CASSFGTHGGDEQFF.

Ten or more counts support this clonotype. CDR3 residues: CASKIGGTYNEQFF. CDR3 DNA: TGTGCCAGCAAAATCGGGGGAACCTACAATGAGCAGTTCTTC. The rearrangement joins TRBV2 to TRBJ2-1; tentatively, D is TRBD2 (6 bases). In germline, CDR1 is SNHLY, CDR2 FYNNEI. V gave up 7 bases and J gave up 2 bases, with 12 bases separating them. This CDR3 has 14 amino acids.

This clonotype came up many times. The chain couples TRBV7-9 to TRBJ2-1; 7 nucleotides match TRBD2. Germline values: CDR1 SEHNR, CDR2 FQNEAQ (reference sequence). This CDR3 comprises 14 residues. The junction had 6 bases not matched to a gene; V was cut back by 6 bases and J by 4 bases. This chain's CDR3 is CASSRTSAYNEQFF. DNA of the CDR3: TGTGCCAGCAGTCGTACTAGCGCGTACAATGAGCAGTTCTTC.

The chain carries TRBV18 and TRBJ2-5; TRBD2 matches 14 bases. This CDR3 is built from 19 residues. Germline V CDR1 and CDR2: KGHSH, LQKENI. V shed 4 bases and J 1 base; nucleotides not matched to a gene: 11. The CDR3 spells CASSRGTSGSWPVQETQYF. The CDR3, as DNA: TGTGCCAGCTCACGCGGGACTAGCGGGAGCTGGCCGGTCCAAGAGACCCAGTACTTC.

This clonotype was picked up many times. The chain is built from TRBV28 and TRBJ1-2; no definite D call. The CDR3 is 14 residues long. Trimming removed 8 bases from V and 7 bases from J, with 20 bases in between. Germline V gene data show CDR1 as MDHEN and CDR2 as SYDVKM. CDR3 in DNA: TGTGCCAGCCTCATAATAGGAGCGAGCGGTGGCTACACCTTC. This gives the protein CASLIIGASGGYTF.

This clonotype was counted many times. CDR3 nucleotide sequence: TGTGCCAGCAGCGGTAGACAGGGGAGGACGCAGTATTTT. It yields the protein CASSGRQGRTQYF. The J gene is TRBJ2-3, the V gene TRBV7-2; 8 bases align to TRBD1. Looked up from germline, CDR1 is SGHTA and CDR2 is FQGNSA. This CDR3 is 13 amino acids long. V shed 5 bases and J 9 bases; nucleotides not matched to a gene: 7.

This clonotype was found a few times. The V and J genes are TRBV4-3 and TRBJ2-1; TRBD2 aligns across 14 bases. Germline lookup yields CDR1 LGHNA and CDR2 YSLEER. The CDR3 runs 16 residues. The J segment lost 8 bases and the V segment lost 4 bases, leaving 7 bases of the junction unmatched. Here the CDR3 reads CASSRAGTSGSHEQFF. The CDR3 bases are TGCGCCAGCAGCCGCGCCGGGACTAGCGGGAGTCATGAGCAGTTCTTC.

This clonotype came up a few times. CDR3 nucleotide sequence: TGTGCCAGTGGTAGGGATTATAGCAATCAGCCCCAGCATTTT. This codes for CASGRDYSNQPQHF. The chain carries TRBV19 and TRBJ1-5; unclear D gene. CDR3 length equals 14 residues. The V end was cut by 8 bases, the J end by 0 bases, with 11 bases between. The germline CDR1 and CDR2 sequences are LNHDA and SQIVND (reference sequence). Full variable domain (missing parts from reference TRBV19 and TRBJ1-5): DGGITQSPKYLFRKEGQNVTLSCEQNLNHDAMYWYRQDPGQGLRLIYYSQIVNDFQKGDIAEGYSVSREKKESFPLTVTSAQKNPTAFYLCASGRDYSNQPQHFGDGTRLSIL.

The genes are TRBV19 and TRBJ2-7, with no clear D. V was shortened by 3 bases and J by 2 bases, with 11 bases between the two germline ends. This CDR3 spans 14 amino acids. Per the germline V gene, CDR1 is LNHDA and CDR2 is SQIVND (reference sequence). The CDR3 DNA reads TGTGCCAGTAGTATGATGTGGAGTACCTACGAGCAGTACTTC. Translation gives CASSMMWSTYEQYF. The full variable domain, its missing parts supplied by reference TRBV19 and TRBJ2-7, is DGGITQSPKYLFRKEGQNVTLSCEQNLNHDAMYWYRQDPGQGLRLIYYSQIVNDFQKGDIAEGYSVSREKKESFPLTVTSAQKNPTAFYLCASSMMWSTYEQYFGPGTRLTVT.

This clonotype occurred many times. The chain has TRBV12-5 and TRBJ2-1; a weak D match, TRBD2 (5 bases). CDR3 length: 15 amino acids. With 5 bases removed from V and 8 bases from J, the gap between germline ends came to 19 bases. The germline V gene has CDR1 LGHNT and CDR2 FRNRAP. The CDR3: CASGDSEGHDDEQFF. CDR3 sequence (DNA): TGTGCTAGTGGTGACTCCGAGGGCCATGATGATGAGCAGTTCTTC.

There are a few counts of this clonotype. The V and J genes are TRBV20-1 and TRBJ2-7; the match to TRBD2 covers 11 bases. There are 14 residues in the CDR3. The V gene's germline CDR1 is DFQATT and CDR2 SNEGSKA (reference sequence). V dropped 5 bases and J dropped 3; count of bases not matched to a gene: 6. CDR3 sequence reads: CSARSGTSGYEQYF. CDR3 bases: TGCAGTGCTCGCTCAGGGACTAGCGGCTACGAGCAGTACTTC.

The rearrangement uses TRBV20-1 and TRBJ2-7; D ambiguous. This CDR3 spans 10 amino acids. Trimming cost V 4 bases and J 3 bases, with 4 bases left between them. Germline CDR1 reads DFQATT; CDR2 reads SNEGSKA (reference sequence). The CDR3 nucleotides read TGCAGTGCTAATGGCTACGAGCAGTACTTC. Residues: CSANGYEQYF.

The CDR3 region is CASSFSGTGRLRTYEQYF. The DNA for the CDR3 is TGTGCCAGCAGCTTTTCCGGGACAGGGCGTCTTCGTACCTACGAGCAGTACTTC. The chain recombines TRBV7-2 with TRBJ2-7, with TRBD1 identical over 9 bases. This CDR3 is built from 18 residues. Germline loops: CDR1 SGHTA, CDR2 FQGNSA. Germline trimming cut 3 bases from V and 2 bases from J; bases unmatched to any gene: 14. The whole variable domain, remainder taken from reference TRBV7-2 and TRBJ2-7, is GAGVSQSPSNKVTEKGKDVELRCDPISGHTALYWYRQSLGQGLEFLIYFQGNSAPDKSGLPSDRFSAERTGGSVSTLTIQRTQQEDSAVYLCASSFSGTGRLRTYEQYFGPGTRLTVT.

This clonotype was seen repeatedly, ten times or more. The V gene is TRBV2, the J gene TRBJ2-5, with unresolved D. Looked up from germline, CDR1 is SNHLY and CDR2 is FYNNEI. The CDR3 is 12 residues long. V gave up 6 bases and J gave up 8 bases, with 13 bases separating them. CDR3 amino acids: CASRDNTETQYF. The CDR3 bases are TGTGCCAGCAGAGACAACACGGAAACCCAGTACTTC.

The table lists this clonotype with many counts. The V and J genes are TRBV14 and TRBJ1-2; D not resolved. The germline gives CDR1 SGHDN, CDR2 FVKESK. Trimming took off 4 bases at V and 6 bases at J, with 15 bases between the two ends. The CDR3 is made up of 14 amino acids. CDR3: CASSPRIRSDGYTF. CDR3 sequence (DNA): TGTGCCAGCAGCCCCCGCATTCGTTCTGATGGCTACACCTTC.

The chain is built from TRBV9 and TRBJ2-2, with 9 bases identical to TRBD2. The CDR3 has 15 residues. Germline V gene sequence: CDR1 SGDLS, CDR2 YYNGEE. Trimming cost V 4 bases and J 4 bases; bases outside gene matches: 5. CDR3 residues: CASSPGTSPTGELFF. The CDR3 region has the DNA TGTGCCAGCAGCCCAGGGACTAGCCCCACCGGGGAGCTGTTTTTT.

This clonotype was detected ten times or more. The chain couples TRBV6-5 to TRBJ2-3; 7 bases map to TRBD2. The J segment lost 4 bases and the V segment lost 4 bases, leaving 5 bases of the junction unmatched. The CDR3 is made up of 14 amino acids. CDR1 MNHEY and CDR2 SVGAGI come from the germline V gene. For the CDR3, the DNA is TGTGCCAGCAGTTCCCTCGGACTAGCAGATACGCAGTATTTT. This sequence encodes CASSSLGLADTQYF.

This clonotype was seen at least ten times. The V gene is TRBV11-3, the J gene TRBJ2-5; D unclear. This CDR3 is built from 13 residues. CDR1 SGHNT and CDR2 YENEEA come from the germline V gene. V dropped 1 base and J dropped 7 bases, with 10 bases sitting between them. The CDR3 DNA follows: TGTGCCAGCAGCTTAGGGGCAGGCGGGACCCAGTACTTC. Protein: CASSLGAGGTQYF.

The sample holds a few counts of this clonotype. The chain employs TRBV6-1 and TRBJ2-5; D not certain. Trimming removed 6 bases at V and 5 bases at J, with 13 bases between. CDR1 MNHNS and CDR2 SASEGT come from the germline V gene. The CDR3 runs 13 residues. The CDR3 sequence: CASRDQLGETQYF. The DNA of the CDR3 is TGTGCCAGCAGGGACCAACTTGGGGAGACCCAGTACTTC.

V is TRBV4-1 and J is TRBJ2-7; 7 bases fit TRBD1. CDR1 and CDR2 from the germline V gene are MGHRA and YSYEKL. This CDR3 has 15 amino acids. V lost 1 base, J lost 4 bases, and 7 bases stayed unmatched. The CDR3 here is CASSQVGTAFYEQYF. The DNA of the CDR3 is TGCGCCAGCAGCCAAGTGGGGACAGCGTTTTACGAGCAGTACTTC.

This clonotype was observed at least ten times. This chain links TRBV28 with TRBJ1-2; no firm D call. There are 14 residues in the CDR3. Per the germline V gene, CDR1 is MDHEN and CDR2 is SYDVKM. Trimming took 5 bases from V and 5 from J, leaving 15 bases between them. The CDR3 spells CASSLSSYVYGYTF. The CDR3, as DNA: TGTGCCAGCAGTCTCTCATCGTACGTTTATGGCTACACCTTC.

The table lists this clonotype with many counts. In nucleotides, the CDR3 is TGTGCCAGCAGCCAAAACAGGGCAGCGACAGATACGCAGTATTTT. The encoded protein is CASSQNRAATDTQYF. The chain couples TRBV3-1 to TRBJ2-3; weak D call: TRBD1 (6 bases). The CDR3 has 15 amino acids. CDR1 LGHDT and CDR2 YNNKEL come from the germline V gene (reference sequence). V lost 2 bases and J lost 3, with 12 bases in between.

This clonotype was seen ten or more times. The V and J genes are TRBV28 and TRBJ2-1, with TRBD2 identical over 7 bases. This CDR3 comprises 14 residues. With 11 bases clipped from V and 5 bases from J, the junction kept 12 bases outside the gene matches. The germline V gene encodes CDR1 MDHEN and CDR2 SYDVKM. CDR3 loop: CACNGGEGHNEQFF. Written as DNA, the CDR3 is TGTGCCTGCAATGGGGGGGAGGGTCACAATGAGCAGTTCTTC. The whole variable domain, filled in from reference TRBV28 and TRBJ2-1, reads DVKVTQSSRYLVKRTGEKVFLECVQDMDHENMFWYRQDPGLGLRLIYFSYDVKMKEKGDIPEGYSVSREKKERFSLILESASTNQTSMYLCACNGGEGHNEQFFGPGTRLTVL.

This rearrangement joins TRBV20-1 to TRBJ2-3; 9 bases align to TRBD2. This CDR3 comprises 15 residues. Germline V CDR1 and CDR2: DFQATT, SNEGSKA (reference sequence). The junction had 15 bases not matched to a gene; V was cut back by 4 bases and J by 10 bases. CDR3 DNA: TGCAGTGCTAATTCCCTAGCGGGAAGGGAAGGGCCGCAGTATTTT. It encodes CSANSLAGREGPQYF.

This clonotype was detected ten times or more. V usage is TRBV5-1 and J usage is TRBJ2-1; D might be TRBD1 (5 bases). CDR3 length: 15 amino acids. Germline CDR1 reads SGHRS; CDR2 reads YFSETQ. The V and J ends lost 4 bases and 0 bases respectively, with 11 bases between them. The CDR3 loop is CASSGEQGSYNEQFF. CDR3 DNA sequence: TGCGCCAGCAGCGGTGAGCAGGGCTCCTACAATGAGCAGTTCTTC.